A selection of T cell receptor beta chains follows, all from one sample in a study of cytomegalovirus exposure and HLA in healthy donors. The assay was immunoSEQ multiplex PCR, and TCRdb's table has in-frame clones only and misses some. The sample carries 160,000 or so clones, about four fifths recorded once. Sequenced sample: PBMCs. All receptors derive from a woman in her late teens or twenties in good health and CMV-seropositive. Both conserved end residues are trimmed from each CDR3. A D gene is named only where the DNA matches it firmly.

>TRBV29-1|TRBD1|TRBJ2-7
SVEAGTGVGEQY
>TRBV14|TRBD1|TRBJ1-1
ASSQDRGTGSSSEAF
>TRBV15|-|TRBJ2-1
ATSRDRIQTARGGPPPNEQF
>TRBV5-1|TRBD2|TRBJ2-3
ASTPLDGGGADTQY
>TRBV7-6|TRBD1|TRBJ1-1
ASSLRQGMNTEAF
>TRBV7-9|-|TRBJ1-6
SSSHGIRDSPLH
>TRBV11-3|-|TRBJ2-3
ASSFTMTGSTDTQY
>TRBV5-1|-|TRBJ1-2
ASSLDRLGGYT
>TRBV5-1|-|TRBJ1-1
ASSLSPGNTEAF
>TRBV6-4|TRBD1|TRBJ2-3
ASSDSQGGTDTQY
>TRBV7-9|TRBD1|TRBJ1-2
ASSLDAGTVNGYT
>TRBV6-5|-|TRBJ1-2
ASSYSLGQGRGGYT
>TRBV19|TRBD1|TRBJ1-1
ASSIRDRGIMNTEAF
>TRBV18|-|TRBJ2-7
ASSPRAIDAYEQY
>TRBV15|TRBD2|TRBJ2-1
ATSRLAIVRSGGTYNEQF
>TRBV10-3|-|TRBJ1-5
AISESPGAQH
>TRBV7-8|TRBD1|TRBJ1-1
ASSTRQGKVTEAF
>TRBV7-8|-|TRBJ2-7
ASSSDSRPGH
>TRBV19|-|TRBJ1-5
ASSIADSNQPQH
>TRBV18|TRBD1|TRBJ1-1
ASSPNRDRRNTEAF
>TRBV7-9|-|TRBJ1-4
ASSSQGSDEKLF
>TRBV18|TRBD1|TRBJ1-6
ASSPRIRDRASNSPLH
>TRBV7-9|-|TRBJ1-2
ASRRTQVFDGYT
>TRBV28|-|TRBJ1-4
ATIGGTNEKLF
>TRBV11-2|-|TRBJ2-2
ASRKGVAGLATGELF
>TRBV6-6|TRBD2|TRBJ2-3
ASSRGLAGTDTQY
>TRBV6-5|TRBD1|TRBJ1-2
ASSSPGQGANYGYT
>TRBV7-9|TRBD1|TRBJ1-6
ASSFDRANSPLH
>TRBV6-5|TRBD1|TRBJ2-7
ASSPDRDHEQY
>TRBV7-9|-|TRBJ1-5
ASSLDGGAAQPQH
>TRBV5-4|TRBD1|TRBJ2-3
ASSLATGGSTDTQY
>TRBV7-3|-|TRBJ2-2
ASSLNRVGELF
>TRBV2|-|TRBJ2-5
ARRGSTLQTQY
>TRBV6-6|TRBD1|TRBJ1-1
ASSRLQGQAF